This T cell receptor beta chain was captured by sequencing in a study of T cell responses to AZD1222 COVID-19 vaccine. Study-level background: Pooled together were second doses at about 4 or about 12 weeks.

Study findings and constraints: Vaccine-associated CD4 TCRs spanned spike, dominant at 160-218 and 743-854. Baseline seropositivity characterized only six or seven AZD1222 recipients. Repertoires were collected only later (after the peak T cell response had occurred).

TCRdb keeps only in-frame clones here, not all; method: immunoSEQ multiplex PCR. The sample contains approximately 73,000 clones, 84% of which appear only once. Comments on this clone: The antigen is undetermined.

Trimming cost V 5 bases and J 2 bases; bases outside gene matches: 11. Germline CDR1 and CDR2: LNHDA and SQIVND (reference sequence). This CDR3 spans 16 amino acids. This sequence was found in an adult in good health. The sample consisted of peripheral blood, taken on day 0 of AZD1222 vaccination. The rearrangement uses TRBV19 and TRBJ2-7; 8 nucleotides align to TRBD2. In DNA form, the CDR3 reads TGTGCCAGTAGTTCGCCCACTAGCGGAGACCCCTACGAGCAGTACTTC. Its translation: CASSSPTSGDPYEQYF.